Each of the 2 T cell receptor beta chains below was sequenced from the same sample in a study of regulatory T cells in long-lasting Graves disease. Relying on iRepertoire HTBI primers and Arm-PCR of CDR3 regions, the team built TCR beta libraries. TCRdb passed the multiplex PCR reads through MiXCR, listing each CDR3 protein once. The sample contains approximately 440,000 distinct CDR3 sequences, roughly 17% of which appear only once. Time point indicated: newly diagnosed GD, antithyroid drugs for less than 3 months. PBMC-derived RNA was used for the TCR library. This same sample was also taken into another study, of T cells in Graves' hyperthyroidism and ophthalmopathy.

The material sequenced was peripheral blood mononuclear cells (PBMCs), taken at new diagnosis, from a patient treated with antithyroid drugs. The receptors derive from a man in his forties with Graves disease.

At least ten counts were recorded for this clonotype. The rearrangement links TRBV27 to TRBJ2-1, with TRBD2 matching over 16 bases. CDR1 and CDR2 (germline): MNHEY, SMNVEV (reference sequence). The V gene end was trimmed by 5 bases and the J gene end by 1 base; junction bases not matched to a gene: 14. CDR3 length equals 21 residues. This CDR3 reads CASSPLSPGLAGGPSYNEQFF. The CDR3 DNA sequence: TGTGCCAGCAGTCCTCTCTCCCCGGGACTAGCGGGAGGGCCGTCCTACAATGAGCAGTTCTTC.

This clonotype came up a few times. This chain joins TRBV30 and TRBJ1-5, with no clear D. Per the germline V gene, CDR1 is GTSNPN and CDR2 is SVGIG (reference sequence). The ends were cut back, 2 bases at V and 5 bases at J, with 10 bases in the middle. CDR3 length: 13 residues. This CDR3 reads CAWSSQYDQPQHF. The CDR3 DNA reads as TGTGCCTGGAGTTCGCAGTATGATCAGCCCCAGCATTTT.